The entry that follows covers one T cell receptor (beta chain) sequence. Germline CDR1 reads GTSNPN; CDR2 reads SVGIG (reference sequence). The V end lost 1 base, the J end lost 4 bases, and 13 bases lay between the germline ends. This CDR3 region has 14 residues. The sample belongs to a study of cytomegalovirus exposure and HLA in healthy donors. The PCR made use of 60 Vbeta and 13 Jbeta primers. The repertoire was sequenced with immunoSEQ multiplex PCR; TCRdb's copy has only in-frame clones and lacks some. The sample records 150,000 to 200,000 clones, more than 70% being singletons. This sequence originates from a male donor in good health and CMV-seronegative. Material: PBMCs. The rearrangement uses TRBV30 and TRBJ1-2; D call uncertain. CDR3 DNA: TGTGCCTGGAGTGCGCTCACGGTCTCCTATGGCTACACCTTC. It translates to CAWSALTVSYGYTF.